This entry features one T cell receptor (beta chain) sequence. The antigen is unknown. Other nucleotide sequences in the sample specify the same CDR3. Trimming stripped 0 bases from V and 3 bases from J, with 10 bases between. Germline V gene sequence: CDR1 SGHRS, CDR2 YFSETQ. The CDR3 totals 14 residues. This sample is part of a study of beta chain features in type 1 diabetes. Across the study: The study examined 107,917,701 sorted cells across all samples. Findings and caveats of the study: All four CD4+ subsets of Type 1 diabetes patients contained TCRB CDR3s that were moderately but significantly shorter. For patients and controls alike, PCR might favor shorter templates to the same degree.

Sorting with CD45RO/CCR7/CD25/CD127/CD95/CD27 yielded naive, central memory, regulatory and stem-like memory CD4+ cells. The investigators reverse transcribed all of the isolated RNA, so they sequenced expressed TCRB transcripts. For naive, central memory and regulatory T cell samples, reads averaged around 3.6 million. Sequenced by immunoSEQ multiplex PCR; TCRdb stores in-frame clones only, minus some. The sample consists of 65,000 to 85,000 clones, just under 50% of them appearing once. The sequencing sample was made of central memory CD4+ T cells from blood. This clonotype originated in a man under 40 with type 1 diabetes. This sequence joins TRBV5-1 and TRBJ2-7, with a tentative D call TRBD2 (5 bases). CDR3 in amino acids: CASSLAGGSYEQYF. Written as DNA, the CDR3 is TGCGCCAGCAGCTTGGCCGGTGGGAGCTACGAGCAGTACTTC.